These 16 T cell receptor beta chains were sequenced from one sample in a study of identical twins. One entry per CDR3 protein results from TCRdb running MiXCR on the 5' RACE reads. This table holds under 900,000 distinct CDR3 sequences, about 18% found once. The same data also went into a second study, on T cells expressing NK-cell markers.

The sequenced sample consisted of PBMCs. These receptors were obtained from a woman aged 18-30 years in good health.

In its sample, this clonotype was seen a few times. V usage is TRBV12-3 or TRBV12-4 and J usage is TRBJ1-1; D unclear. The CDR3 extends over 16 amino acids. With 2 bases removed from V and 3 bases from J, the gap between germline ends came to 16 bases. DNA for the CDR3: TGTGCCAGCAGTTTATTCCGGACCGGCGAGGACACTGAAGCTTTCTTT. Its translation is CASSLFRTGEDTEAFF.

The chain links TRBV6-1 to TRBJ1-3, with 7 bases aligning to TRBD1. The ends lost 6 bases at V and 4 bases at J; junction bases unmatched: 9. The CDR3 covers 15 residues. Germline-derived CDR1 and CDR2 are MNHNS and SASEGT. CDR3 sequence: CASRVTGSEGNTIYF. CDR3 nucleotides: TGTGCCAGCAGAGTGACAGGGTCTGAAGGAAACACCATATATTTT.

There are many counts of this clonotype. The chain carries TRBV5-6 and TRBJ2-7, with D unresolved. This CDR3 has 13 amino acids. V was cut by 3 bases and J by 0 bases, with 7 bases left in between. Germline V gene sequence: CDR1 SGHDT, CDR2 YYEEEE. The CDR3 spells CASSSSSSYEQYF. The DNA for the CDR3 is TGTGCCAGCAGCTCCTCGAGCTCCTACGAGCAGTACTTC.

The rearrangement joins TRBV6-5 to TRBJ2-5; 8 bases align to TRBD2. The CDR3 contains 16 residues. Trimming cost V 0 bases and J 5 bases; bases outside gene matches: 8. CDR1 is MNHEY and CDR2 is SVGAGI in the germline V gene. The chain's CDR3 is CASSYSGSGVGETQYF. CDR3 bases: TGTGCCAGCAGTTACTCGGGTAGCGGGGTGGGGGAGACCCAGTACTTC.

This clonotype was seen more than once but under ten times. The rearrangement uses TRBV7-2 and TRBJ2-1; TRBD2 agrees at 15 bases. Germline V gives CDR1 SGHTA, CDR2 FQGNSA. Trimming cost V 1 base and J 10 bases; bases outside gene matches: 2. This CDR3 is 15 amino acids long. CDR3 DNA sequence: TGTGCCAGCAGCTTAGGGGGGACTAGCGGGAGGGAGCAGTTCTTC. It specifies CASSLGGTSGREQFF.

This clonotype was found a few times. This chain connects TRBV2 to TRBJ2-3, with 7 bases fitting TRBD1. With V trimmed by 8 bases and J by 4 bases, 3 bases remained unmatched. The CDR3 is 12 residues long. Looked up from germline, CDR1 is SNHLY and CDR2 is FYNNEI. CDR3 sequence: CASRDRPDTQYF. CDR3 nucleotides: TGTGCCAGCCGGGACAGACCAGATACGCAGTATTTT.

This clonotype came up a few times. One junction end does not reproduce the germline sequence, and a read error may be involved. The gene calls are TRBV6-5 and TRBJ1-2; the D is unclear. The germline CDR1 and CDR2 sequences are MNHEY and SVGAGI. This CDR3 has 9 residues. The CDR3 sequence: CANLPRTFF. DNA of the CDR3: TGTGCCAACCTCCCCCGGACCTTCTTC.

The CDR3 loop is CASSLAGGYQETQYF. The CDR3 DNA follows: TGTGCCAGCAGCTTAGCCGGCGGGTACCAAGAGACCCAGTACTTC. This rearrangement joins TRBV7-2 to TRBJ2-5, with TRBD2 as a possible D gene (5 bases). This CDR3 spans 15 amino acids. V was clipped by 0 bases and J by 0 bases, with 8 bases between them. Germline loops: CDR1 SGHTA, CDR2 FQGNSA.

This clonotype was picked up a small number of times. This rearrangement joins TRBV10-3 to TRBJ1-4, with a weak D call TRBD1 (5 bases). This CDR3 region has 15 residues. Trimming stripped 2 bases from V and 2 bases from J, with 9 bases between. Germline CDR1 reads ENHRY; CDR2 reads SYGVKD. DNA of the CDR3: TGTGCCATCAGTGAGGATCGGGGGACTAATGAAAAACTGTTTTTT. Its translation: CAISEDRGTNEKLFF.

On this clonotype itself: A much more abundant neighbour one base away suggests this may be a read error. The rearrangement joins TRBV6-2 or TRBV6-3 to TRBJ2-5, with D uncertain. The germline gives CDR1 MNHEY, CDR2 SVGEGT. The CDR3 spans 11 residues. V lost 7 bases and J lost 0, with 3 bases in between. The CDR3 nucleotides read TGTGCCAGCACCCACCAAGAGACCCAGTACTTC. This codes for CASTHQETQYF.

The rearrangement joins TRBV12-3 or TRBV12-4 to TRBJ2-3; maybe TRBD1 (5 bases). Trimming shortened V by 5 bases and J by 4 bases, and 19 bases separated the two germline ends. The length of the CDR3 is 16 residues. The CDR3 DNA reads TGTGCCAGCAGTAACACCCCAGGGTTTGTCGCAGATACGCAGTATTTT. Translated, it gives CASSNTPGFVADTQYF.

In its sample, this clonotype was seen a few times. The rearrangement joins TRBV7-9 to TRBJ2-4; TRBD1 agrees at 7 bases. Germline lookup yields CDR1 SEHNR and CDR2 FQNEAQ (reference sequence). The CDR3 extends over 14 amino acids. The V segment lost 5 bases and the J segment 3 bases; nucleotides outside the gene matches: 4. DNA for the CDR3: TGTGCCAGCAGCGCCGACAGGGACAAAAACATTCAGTACTTC. This gives the protein CASSADRDKNIQYF.

The chain recombines TRBV20-1 with TRBJ1-5, with TRBD1 matching 8 bases. Germline CDR1 is DFQATT and CDR2 is SNEGSKA (reference sequence). This CDR3 spans 14 amino acids. The ends lost 6 bases at V and 1 base at J; junction bases unmatched: 5. CDR3 in amino acids: CSAWTGWSNQPQHF. Written as DNA, the CDR3 is TGCAGTGCCTGGACAGGGTGGAGCAATCAGCCCCAGCATTTT.

The V and J genes are TRBV30 and TRBJ1-2, with TRBD1 matching over 7 bases. V gave up 3 bases and J gave up 4 bases; unmatched junction bases: 5. The CDR3 covers 13 residues. Germline CDR1 GTSNPN, CDR2 SVGIG (reference sequence). The CDR3 DNA reads TGTGCCTGGAGACCCGGGACAGTCTATGGCTACACCTTC. It encodes CAWRPGTVYGYTF.

This clonotype turned up a few times. The J gene is TRBJ2-5, the V gene TRBV12-3 or TRBV12-4; a weak D match, TRBD2 (6 bases). The length of the CDR3 is 13 residues. V lost 7 bases, J lost 7 bases, and 16 bases lay in between. CDR3 bases: TGTGCCAGCAAGGTTAGCGGTCATAGGACCCAGTACTTC. Amino acids: CASKVSGHRTQYF.

The gene calls are TRBV6-6 and TRBJ2-3; no firm D call. With 6 bases removed from V and 4 bases from J, the gap between germline ends came to 11 bases. The CDR3 has 13 residues. Germline V CDR1 and CDR2: MNHNY, SVGAGI (reference sequence). For the CDR3, the DNA is TGTGCCAGCAGCCCCCGGGCTCCAGATACGCAGTATTTT. This translates into CASSPRAPDTQYF.